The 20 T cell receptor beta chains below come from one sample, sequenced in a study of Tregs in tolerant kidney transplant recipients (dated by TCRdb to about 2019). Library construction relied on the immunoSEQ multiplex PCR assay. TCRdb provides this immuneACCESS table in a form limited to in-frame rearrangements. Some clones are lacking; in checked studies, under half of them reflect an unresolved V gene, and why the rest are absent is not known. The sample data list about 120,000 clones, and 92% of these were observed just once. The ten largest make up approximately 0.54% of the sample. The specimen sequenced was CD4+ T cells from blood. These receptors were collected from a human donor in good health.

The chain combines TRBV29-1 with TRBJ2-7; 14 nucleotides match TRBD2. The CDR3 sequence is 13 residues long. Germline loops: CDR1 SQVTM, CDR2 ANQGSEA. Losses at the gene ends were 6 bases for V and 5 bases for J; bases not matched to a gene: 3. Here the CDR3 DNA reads TGCAGCGTCGGGACTAGCGGGAGAGACGAGCAGTACTTC. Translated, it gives CSVGTSGRDEQYF.

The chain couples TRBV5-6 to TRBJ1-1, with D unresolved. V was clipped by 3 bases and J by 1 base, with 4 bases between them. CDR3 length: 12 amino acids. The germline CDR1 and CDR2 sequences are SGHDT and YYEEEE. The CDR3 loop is CASSWGNTEAFF. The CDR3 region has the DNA TGTGCCAGCAGCTGGGGGAACACTGAAGCTTTCTTT.

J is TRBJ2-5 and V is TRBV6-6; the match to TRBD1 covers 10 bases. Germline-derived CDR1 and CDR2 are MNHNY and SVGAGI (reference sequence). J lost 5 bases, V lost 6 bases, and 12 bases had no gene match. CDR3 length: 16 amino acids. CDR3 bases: TGTGCCAGCAGGACGGGACAGGGGCTGACGAGGGAGACCCAGTACTTC. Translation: CASRTGQGLTRETQYF.

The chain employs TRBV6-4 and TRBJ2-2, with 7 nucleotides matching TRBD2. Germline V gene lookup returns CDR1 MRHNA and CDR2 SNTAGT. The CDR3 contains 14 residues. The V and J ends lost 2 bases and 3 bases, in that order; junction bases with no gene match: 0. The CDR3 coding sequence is TGTGCCAGCAGTGACGGGGGGGACACCGGGGAGCTGTTTTTT. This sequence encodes CASSDGGDTGELFF.

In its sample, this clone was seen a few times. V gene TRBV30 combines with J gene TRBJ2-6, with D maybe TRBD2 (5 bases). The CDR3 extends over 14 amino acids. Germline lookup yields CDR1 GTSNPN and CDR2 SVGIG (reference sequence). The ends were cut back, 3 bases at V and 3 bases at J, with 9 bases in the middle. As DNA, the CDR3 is TGTGCCTGGAGACTAGAGTATGGGGCCAACGTCCTGACTTTC. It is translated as CAWRLEYGANVLTF.

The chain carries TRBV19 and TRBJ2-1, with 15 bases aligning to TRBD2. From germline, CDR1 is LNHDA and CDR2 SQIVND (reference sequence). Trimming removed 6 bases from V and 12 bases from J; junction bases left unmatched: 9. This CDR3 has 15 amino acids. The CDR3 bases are TGTGCCAGTAGCACCCCCCGGACTAGCGGGAGGGGGCAGTTCTTC. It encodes CASSTPRTSGRGQFF.

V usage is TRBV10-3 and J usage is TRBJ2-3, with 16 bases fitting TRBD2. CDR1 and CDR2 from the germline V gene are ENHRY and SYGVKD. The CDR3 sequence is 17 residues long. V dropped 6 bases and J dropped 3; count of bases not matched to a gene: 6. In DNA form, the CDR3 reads TGTGCCATCAGCGCGGGACTAGCGGGAGGGTTGACAGATACGCAGTATTTT. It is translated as CAISAGLAGGLTDTQYF.

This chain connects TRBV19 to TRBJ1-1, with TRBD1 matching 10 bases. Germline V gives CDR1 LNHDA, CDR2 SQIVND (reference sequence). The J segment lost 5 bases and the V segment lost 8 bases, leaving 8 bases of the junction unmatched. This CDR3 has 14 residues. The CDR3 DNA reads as TGTGCCAGTCAGAGGACAGGGGGTAGGACTGAAGCTTTCTTT. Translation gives CASQRTGGRTEAFF.

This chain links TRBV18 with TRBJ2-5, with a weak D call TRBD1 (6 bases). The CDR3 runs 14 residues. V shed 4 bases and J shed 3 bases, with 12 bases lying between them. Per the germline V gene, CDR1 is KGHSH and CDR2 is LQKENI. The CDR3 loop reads CASSQQGSKETQYF. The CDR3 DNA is TGTGCCAGCTCACAACAGGGATCAAAAGAGACCCAGTACTTC. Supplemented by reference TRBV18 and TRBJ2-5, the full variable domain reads NAGVMQNPRHLVRRRGQEARLRCSPMKGHSHVYWYRQLPEEGLKFMVYLQKENIIDESGMPKERFSAEFPKEGPSILRIQQVVRGDSAAYFCASSQQGSKETQYFGPGTRLLVL.

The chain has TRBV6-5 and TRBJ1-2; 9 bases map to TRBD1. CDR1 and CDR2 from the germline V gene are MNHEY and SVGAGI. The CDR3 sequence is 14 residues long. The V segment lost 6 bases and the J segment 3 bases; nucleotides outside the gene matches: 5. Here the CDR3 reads CASRGQGRHYGYTF. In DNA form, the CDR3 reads TGTGCCAGCAGGGGACAGGGAAGACACTATGGCTACACCTTC.

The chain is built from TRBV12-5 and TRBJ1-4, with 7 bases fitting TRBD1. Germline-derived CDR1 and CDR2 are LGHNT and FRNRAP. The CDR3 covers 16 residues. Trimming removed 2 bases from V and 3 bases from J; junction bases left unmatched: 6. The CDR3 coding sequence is TGTGCTAGTGGTTTGTCGCTACAGGGGCCTAATGAAAAACTGTTTTTT. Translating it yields CASGLSLQGPNEKLFF. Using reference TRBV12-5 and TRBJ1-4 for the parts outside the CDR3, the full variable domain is DARVTQTPRHKVTEMGQEVTMRCQPILGHNTVFWYRQTMMQGLELLAYFRNRAPLDDSGMPKDRFSAEMPDATLATLKIQPSEPRDSAVYFCASGLSLQGPNEKLFFGSGTQLSVL.

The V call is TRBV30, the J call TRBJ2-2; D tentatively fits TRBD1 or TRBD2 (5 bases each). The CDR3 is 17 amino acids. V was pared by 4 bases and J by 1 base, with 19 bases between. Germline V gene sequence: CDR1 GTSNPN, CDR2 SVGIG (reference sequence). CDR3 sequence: CAWKKGIRGQNTGELFF. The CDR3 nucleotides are TGTGCCTGGAAGAAAGGGATCCGGGGCCAGAACACCGGGGAGCTGTTTTTT.

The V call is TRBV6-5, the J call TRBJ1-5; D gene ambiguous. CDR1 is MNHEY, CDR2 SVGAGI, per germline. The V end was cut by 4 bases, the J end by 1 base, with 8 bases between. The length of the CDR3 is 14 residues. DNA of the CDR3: TGTGCCAGCAGTTTCGGGATGAGCAATCAGCCCCAGCATTTT. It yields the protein CASSFGMSNQPQHF.

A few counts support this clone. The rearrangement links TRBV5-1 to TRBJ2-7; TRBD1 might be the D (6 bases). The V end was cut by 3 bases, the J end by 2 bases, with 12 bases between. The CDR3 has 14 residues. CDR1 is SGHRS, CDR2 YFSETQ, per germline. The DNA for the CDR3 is TGCGCCAGCAGCTCAGGGACAATAACCTACGAGCAGTACTTC. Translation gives CASSSGTITYEQYF. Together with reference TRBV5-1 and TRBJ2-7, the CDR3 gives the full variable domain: KAGVTQTPRYLIKTRGQQVTLSCSPISGHRSVSWYQQTPGQGLQFLFEYFSETQRNKGNFPGRFSGRQFSNSRSEMNVSTLELGDSALYLCASSSGTITYEQYFGPGTRLTVT.

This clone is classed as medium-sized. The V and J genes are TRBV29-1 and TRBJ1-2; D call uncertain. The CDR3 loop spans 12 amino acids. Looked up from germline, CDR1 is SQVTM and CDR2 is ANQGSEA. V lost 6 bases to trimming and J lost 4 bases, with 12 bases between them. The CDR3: CSVGEGLYGYTF. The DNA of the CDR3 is TGCAGCGTCGGGGAAGGGCTCTATGGCTACACCTTC.

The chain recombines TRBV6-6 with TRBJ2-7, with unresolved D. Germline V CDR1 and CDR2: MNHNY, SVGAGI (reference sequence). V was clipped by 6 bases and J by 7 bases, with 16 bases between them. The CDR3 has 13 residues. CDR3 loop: CASSTNPEREQYF. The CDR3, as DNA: TGTGCCAGCAGCACAAATCCCGAGAGGGAGCAGTACTTC.

The CDR3 DNA sequence: TGTGCCAGCAGGGGTTCGTGGGGAAACACCATATATTTT. Translating it yields CASRGSWGNTIYF. This rearrangement joins TRBV7-9 to TRBJ1-3; no definite D call. V gave up 6 bases and J gave up 4 bases, with 10 bases separating them. CDR1 SEHNR and CDR2 FQNEAQ come from the germline V gene (reference sequence). The CDR3 consists of 13 residues.

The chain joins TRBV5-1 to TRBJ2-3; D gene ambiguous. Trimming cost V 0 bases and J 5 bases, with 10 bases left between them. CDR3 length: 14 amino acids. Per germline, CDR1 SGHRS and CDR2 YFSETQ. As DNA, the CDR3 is TGCGCCAGCAGCTTGGGGGATAGTCTAGATACGCAGTATTTT. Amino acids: CASSLGDSLDTQYF.

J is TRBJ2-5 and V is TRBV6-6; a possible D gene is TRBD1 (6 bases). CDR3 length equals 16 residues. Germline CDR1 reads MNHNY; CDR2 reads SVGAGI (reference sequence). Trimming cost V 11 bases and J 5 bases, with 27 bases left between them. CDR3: CAGKDQGKAGGETQYF. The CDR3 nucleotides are TGTGCCGGCAAGGATCAGGGGAAGGCGGGTGGGGAGACCCAGTACTTC.

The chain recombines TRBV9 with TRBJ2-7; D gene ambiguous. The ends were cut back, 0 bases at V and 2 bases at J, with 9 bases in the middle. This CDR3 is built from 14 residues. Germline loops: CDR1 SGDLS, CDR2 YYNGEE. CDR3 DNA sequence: TGTGCCAGCAGCGTAGGGGCGGACCCCTACGAGCAGTACTTC. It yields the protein CASSVGADPYEQYF. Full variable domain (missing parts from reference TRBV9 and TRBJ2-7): DSGVTQTPKHLITATGQRVTLRCSPRSGDLSVYWYQQSLDQGLQFLIQYYNGEERAKGNILERFSAQQFPDLHSELNLSSLELGDSALYFCASSVGADPYEQYFGPGTRLTVT.